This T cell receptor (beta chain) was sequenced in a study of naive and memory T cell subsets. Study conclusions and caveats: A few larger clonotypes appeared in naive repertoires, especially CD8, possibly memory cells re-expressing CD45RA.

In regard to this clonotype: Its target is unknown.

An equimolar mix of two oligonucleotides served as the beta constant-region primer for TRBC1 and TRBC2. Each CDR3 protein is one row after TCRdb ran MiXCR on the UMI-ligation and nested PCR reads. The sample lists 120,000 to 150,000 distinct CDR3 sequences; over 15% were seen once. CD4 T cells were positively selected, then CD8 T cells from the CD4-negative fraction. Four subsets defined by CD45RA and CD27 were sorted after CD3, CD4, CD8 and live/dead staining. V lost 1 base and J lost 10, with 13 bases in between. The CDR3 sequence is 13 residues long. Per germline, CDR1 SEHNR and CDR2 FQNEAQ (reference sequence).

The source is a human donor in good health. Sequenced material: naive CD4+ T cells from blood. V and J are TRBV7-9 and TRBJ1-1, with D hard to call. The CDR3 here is CASSLDWKVGAFF. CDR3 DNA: TGTGCCAGCAGCTTAGACTGGAAGGTGGGAGCTTTCTTT.